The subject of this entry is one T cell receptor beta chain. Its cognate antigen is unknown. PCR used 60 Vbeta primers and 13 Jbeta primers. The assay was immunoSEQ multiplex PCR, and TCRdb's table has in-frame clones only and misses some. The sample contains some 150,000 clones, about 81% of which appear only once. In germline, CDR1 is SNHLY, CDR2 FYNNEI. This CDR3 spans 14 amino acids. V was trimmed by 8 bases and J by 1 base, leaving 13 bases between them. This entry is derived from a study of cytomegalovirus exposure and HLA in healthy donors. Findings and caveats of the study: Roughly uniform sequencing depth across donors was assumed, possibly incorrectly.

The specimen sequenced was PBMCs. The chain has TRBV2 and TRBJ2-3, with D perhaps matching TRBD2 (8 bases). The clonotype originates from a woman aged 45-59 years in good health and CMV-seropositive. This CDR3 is CASPGGTGTDTQYF. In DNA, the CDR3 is TGTGCCAGCCCGGGGGGGACAGGCACAGATACGCAGTATTTT.